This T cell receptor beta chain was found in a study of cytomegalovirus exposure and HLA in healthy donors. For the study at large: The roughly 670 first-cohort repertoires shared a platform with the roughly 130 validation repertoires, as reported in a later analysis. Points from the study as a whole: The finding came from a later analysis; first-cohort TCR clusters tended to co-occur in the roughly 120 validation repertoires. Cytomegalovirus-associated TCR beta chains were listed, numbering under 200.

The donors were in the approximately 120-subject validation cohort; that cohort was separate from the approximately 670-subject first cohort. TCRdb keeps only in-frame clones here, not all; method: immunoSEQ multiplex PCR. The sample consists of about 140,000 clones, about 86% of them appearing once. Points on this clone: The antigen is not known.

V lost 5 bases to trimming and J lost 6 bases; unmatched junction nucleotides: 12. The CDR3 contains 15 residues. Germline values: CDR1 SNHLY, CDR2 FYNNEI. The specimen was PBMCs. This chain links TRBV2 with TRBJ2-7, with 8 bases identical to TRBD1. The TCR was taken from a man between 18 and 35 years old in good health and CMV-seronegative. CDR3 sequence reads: CASSRAGGARSEQYF. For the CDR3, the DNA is TGTGCCAGCAGTAGGGCAGGGGGCGCGAGGTCCGAGCAGTACTTC.